This note documents a single TCR beta chain sequence. Its antigen remains unknown. The V and J ends lost 8 bases and 4 bases, in that order; junction bases with no gene match: 9. Germline V CDR1 and CDR2: MNHNS, SASEGT. This CDR3 has 15 amino acids. Preparing the TCRbeta library involved the use of unique molecular identifiers. Using its own MiXCR run on the PCR reads, TCRdb lists one record per CDR3 protein. The profile shows tens of thousands of distinct CDR3 sequences, about a sixth of them singletons. These data are taken from a study of T-cell reconstitution after alpha-beta-depleted transplantation in children. The study's findings and limits: Two months or so post-transplant, alpha-beta T cells reportedly derived from several hundred expanded graft clones. Some patients owed their high day-60 TCRbeta diversity to surviving recipient T cells and thymic progenitors. The main origin of T-cell counts and diversity one year after transplant was newly produced T cells.

The sequence was collected from a male patient aged 2 to 10 who had a stem cell transplant for acute lymphoblastic leukemia, so the T cells may come from the graft donor. Here the sequenced sample was PBMCs, mostly from graft donor cells, taken 360 days after TCRalphabeta/CD19-depleted stem cell transplant. The V gene is TRBV6-1, the J gene TRBJ2-1; 9 nucleotides line up with TRBD2. The chain's CDR3 is CASLLAGVRYNEQFF. CDR3 nucleotide sequence: TGTGCCAGCCTCTTAGCGGGAGTGCGTTACAATGAGCAGTTCTTC.